A single sample gave rise to the 30 T cell receptor beta chains below, sequenced in a study of blood T cell repertoires in COVID-19. Generated by immunoSEQ multiplex PCR, the TCRdb table keeps only in-frame clones and is missing some. This sample has about 64,000 clones; around 83% occur once, and the top ten carry about 6%. Sample: peripheral blood. All receptors derive from a woman aged 55-70 years with acute or convalescent COVID-19.

V gene TRBV5-6 combines with J gene TRBJ2-1; 8 nucleotides align to TRBD1. The CDR3 contains 15 residues. The V gene end was trimmed by 4 bases and the J gene end by 2 bases; junction bases not matched to a gene: 5. Germline V lookup: CDR1 SGHDT, CDR2 YYEEEE. The CDR3 nucleotides are TGTGCCAGCAGCCTAGGACAGGGTCCCTACAATGAGCAGTTCTTC. It yields the protein CASSLGQGPYNEQFF.

This chain joins TRBV7-2 and TRBJ2-7; the match to TRBD1 covers 7 bases. Trimming cost V 5 bases and J 0 bases; bases outside gene matches: 7. CDR3 length equals 15 residues. The germline gives CDR1 SGHTA, CDR2 FQGNSA. CDR3 sequence reads: CASSVDRVSSYEQYF. The CDR3, as DNA: TGTGCCAGCAGCGTAGACAGGGTAAGCTCCTACGAGCAGTACTTC.

The gene calls are TRBV7-3 and TRBJ1-1; D may be TRBD1 (5 bases). The germline V gene has CDR1 SGHTA and CDR2 FQGTGA. The V end lost 5 bases, the J end lost 8 bases, and 18 bases lay between the germline ends. The CDR3 length is 14 residues. CDR3 sequence: CASSESRPGGEAFF. CDR3 DNA: TGTGCCAGCAGCGAAAGCCGGCCGGGGGGAGAAGCTTTCTTT. Full variable domain (rest looked up from reference TRBV7-3 and TRBJ1-1): GAGVSQTPSNKVTEKGKYVELRCDPISGHTALYWYRQSLGQGPEFLIYFQGTGAADDSGLPNDRFFAVRPEGSVSTLKIQRTERGDSAVYLCASSESRPGGEAFFGQGTRLTVV.

V usage is TRBV6-5 and J usage is TRBJ2-7; tentatively, D is TRBD1 (5 bases). CDR3 size: 12 residues. The V end lost 6 bases, the J end lost 4 bases, and 10 bases lay between the germline ends. Germline CDR1 is MNHEY and CDR2 is SVGAGI. The CDR3 DNA reads TGTGCCAGCAGACTACAGGATTACGAGCAGTACTTC. It specifies CASRLQDYEQYF.

This chain uses TRBV7-7 with TRBJ1-1; D is unresolved. CDR1 and CDR2 (germline): SSHAT, FNYEAQ (reference sequence). This CDR3 contains 13 residues. Trimming took off 2 bases at V and 0 bases at J, with 4 bases between the two ends. CDR3 in amino acids: CASSLQVNTEAFF. The DNA of the CDR3 is TGTGCCAGCAGCTTACAGGTGAACACTGAAGCTTTCTTT.

The V call is TRBV9, the J call TRBJ2-3, with TRBD2 identical over 8 bases. V was pared by 4 bases and J by 4 bases, with 8 bases of the junction left unmatched. CDR3 size: 15 residues. Looked up from germline, CDR1 is SGDLS and CDR2 is YYNGEE. CDR3 amino acids: CASSSDSGDPDTQYF. The CDR3 DNA is TGTGCCAGCAGCTCCGATAGCGGGGACCCAGATACGCAGTATTTT. Combining the CDR3 with reference TRBV9 and TRBJ2-3 gives the whole variable domain DSGVTQTPKHLITATGQRVTLRCSPRSGDLSVYWYQQSLDQGLQFLIQYYNGEERAKGNILERFSAQQFPDLHSELNLSSLELGDSALYFCASSSDSGDPDTQYFGPGTRLTVL.

The chain recombines TRBV5-1 with TRBJ2-1; 7 positions agree with TRBD1. With 1 base clipped from V and 3 bases from J, the junction kept 4 bases outside the gene matches. There are 15 residues in the CDR3. CDR1 is SGHRS and CDR2 is YFSETQ in the germline V gene. The CDR3 DNA reads TGCGCCAGCAGCTTGAGACAGGGTAGCTACAATGAGCAGTTCTTC. This translates into CASSLRQGSYNEQFF.

The rearrangement joins TRBV15 to TRBJ1-6; TRBD1 matches 8 bases. Trimming cost V 0 bases and J 6 bases; bases outside gene matches: 4. The length of the CDR3 is 16 residues. Germline assignment: CDR1 LNHNV and CDR2 YYDKDF (reference sequence). The CDR3 sequence is CATSREWTGSNSPLHF. CDR3 bases: TGTGCCACCAGCAGAGAATGGACAGGGAGTAATTCACCCCTCCACTTT.

The chain is built from TRBV27 and TRBJ2-7; D is unclear. There are 21 residues in the CDR3. V was pared by 5 bases and J by 0 bases, with 32 bases between. The germline V gene has CDR1 MNHEY and CDR2 SMNVEV (reference sequence). The CDR3 here is CASSTFRHLLTGAQSSYEQYF. The CDR3 DNA reads TGTGCCAGCAGTACCTTCCGCCATTTACTAACCGGTGCCCAAAGCTCCTACGAGCAGTACTTC.

This chain joins TRBV7-9 and TRBJ2-3, with D uncertain. Germline V gene sequence: CDR1 SEHNR, CDR2 FQNEAQ (reference sequence). This CDR3 is 13 amino acids long. The V and J ends lost 4 bases and 0 bases respectively, with 5 bases between them. This CDR3 reads CASSYTSTDTQYF. CDR3 DNA sequence: TGTGCCAGCAGCTATACTAGCACAGATACGCAGTATTTT.

The CDR3 sequence: CASSYGTGGNQPQHF. The CDR3 bases are TGTGCCAGCAGCTATGGGACAGGAGGGAATCAGCCCCAGCATTTT. The rearrangement links TRBV9 to TRBJ1-5; TRBD1 agrees at 8 bases. The germline CDR1 and CDR2 sequences are SGDLS and YYNGEE. The CDR3 is made up of 15 amino acids. Losses at the gene ends were 4 bases for V and 4 bases for J; bases not matched to a gene: 7.

The sample holds one count of this clone. The chain employs TRBV27 and TRBJ2-5; D is uncertain. Trimming removed 1 base from V and 5 bases from J, with 5 bases in between. The germline V gene has CDR1 MNHEY and CDR2 SMNVEV (reference sequence). The CDR3 length is 12 residues. The CDR3 DNA reads TGTGCCAGCAGTTTATTGGGCGAGACCCAGTACTTC. It codes for CASSLLGETQYF.

The rearrangement links TRBV5-6 to TRBJ2-7, with unresolved D. The CDR3 is 14 amino acids. Germline loops: CDR1 SGHDT, CDR2 YYEEEE. Trimming took off 6 bases at V and 3 bases at J, with 16 bases between the two ends. CDR3 nucleotide sequence: TGTGCCAGCACCCCTCGCGGTCGTGGCTACGAGCAGTACTTC. Its translation: CASTPRGRGYEQYF.

The chain has TRBV6-5 and TRBJ1-1; D is possibly TRBD1 (6 bases). V lost 6 bases to trimming and J lost 7 bases, with 18 bases between them. The CDR3 covers 14 residues. Germline V gene sequence: CDR1 MNHEY, CDR2 SVGAGI. The CDR3 protein is CASSLTGGAFEAFF. CDR3 sequence (DNA): TGTGCCAGCAGCCTTACGGGGGGGGCGTTTGAAGCTTTCTTT.

This rearrangement joins TRBV6-5 to TRBJ2-7; 9 bases line up with TRBD2. J lost 2 bases, V lost 0 bases, and 5 bases had no gene match. Looked up from germline, CDR1 is MNHEY and CDR2 is SVGAGI. The CDR3 sequence is 16 residues long. The CDR3 DNA reads TGTGCCAGCAGTTACTCGATTCTAGCGGGGACCTACGAGCAGTACTTC. Residues: CASSYSILAGTYEQYF.

This chain connects TRBV6-2 or TRBV6-3 to TRBJ1-2; TRBD1 is a possible D gene (6 bases). This CDR3 is built from 16 residues. Germline-derived CDR1 and CDR2 are MNHEY and SVGEGT. With 4 bases removed from V and 0 bases from J, the gap between germline ends came to 15 bases. The CDR3 DNA reads as TGTGCCAGCAGTTCCCTTACAGGGAATGCTAACTATGGCTACACCTTC. Its translation is CASSSLTGNANYGYTF.

Comments on this clone: Other nucleotide sequences in the sample specify the same CDR3. V and J are TRBV29-1 and TRBJ1-1; 8 bases are shared with TRBD1. This CDR3 has 13 residues. V was pared by 3 bases and J by 2 bases, with 2 bases of the junction left unmatched. Germline V gene data show CDR1 as SQVTM and CDR2 as ANQGSEA. The CDR3 DNA is TGCAGCGTTGAGGGACAGGCAAACACTGAAGCTTTCTTT. It is translated as CSVEGQANTEAFF. Supplemented by reference TRBV29-1 and TRBJ1-1, the full variable domain reads SAVISQKPSRDICQRGTSLTIQCQVDSQVTMMFWYRQQPGQSLTLIATANQGSEATYESGFVIDKFPISRPNLTFSTLTVSNMSPEDSSIYLCSVEGQANTEAFFGQGTRLTVV.

This chain uses TRBV6-5 with TRBJ1-2; 7 bases align to TRBD1. The CDR3 contains 16 residues. CDR1 and CDR2 from the germline V gene are MNHEY and SVGAGI. V trimming: 0 bases; J trimming: 4 bases; junction bases outside the gene matches: 8. The CDR3 DNA reads as TGTGCCAGCAGTTACTCGATACAGGGGCGGGGCTATGGCTACACCTTC. Protein product: CASSYSIQGRGYGYTF.

V gene TRBV30 combines with J gene TRBJ1-1; TRBD1 aligns across 7 bases. Germline V gene sequence: CDR1 GTSNPN, CDR2 SVGIG (reference sequence). Unmatched junction bases numbered 1, after V lost 5 bases and J lost 1 base. This CDR3 contains 12 residues. CDR3 nucleotides: TGTGCCTGGTGGGACAGGAACACTGAAGCTTTCTTT. This encodes CAWWDRNTEAFF.

The chain couples TRBV5-1 to TRBJ2-1, with D maybe TRBD1 (6 bases). The germline V and J ends were trimmed by 4 bases and 10 bases, with 12 bases remaining between them. The CDR3 contains 12 residues. CDR1 is SGHRS and CDR2 is YFSETQ in the germline V gene. The CDR3 reads CASSLQGHEQFF. In DNA form, the CDR3 reads TGCGCCAGCAGCCTACAGGGTCACGAGCAGTTCTTC. The full variable domain, its missing parts supplied by reference TRBV5-1 and TRBJ2-1, is KAGVTQTPRYLIKTRGQQVTLSCSPISGHRSVSWYQQTPGQGLQFLFEYFSETQRNKGNFPGRFSGRQFSNSRSEMNVSTLELGDSALYLCASSLQGHEQFFGPGTRLTVL.

The genes are TRBV2 and TRBJ1-1; D is unclear. CDR3 length: 15 residues. Germline V gene data show CDR1 as SNHLY and CDR2 as FYNNEI. Trimming removed 3 bases from V and 0 bases from J, with 11 bases in between. The CDR3 nucleotides are TGTGCCAGCAGTGAGGGCCCGGGAATGAACACTGAAGCTTTCTTT. It translates to CASSEGPGMNTEAFF.

This clone has a handful of counts. The chain is built from TRBV19 and TRBJ2-6, with 7 bases identical to TRBD1. Germline assignment: CDR1 LNHDA and CDR2 SQIVND (reference sequence). The ends lost 5 bases at V and 4 bases at J; junction bases unmatched: 8. CDR3 length: 16 residues. CDR3 region: CASSVLRGSGANVLTF. CDR3 coding DNA: TGTGCCAGTAGTGTACTCAGGGGGTCAGGGGCCAACGTCCTGACTTTC.

The J gene is TRBJ2-7, the V gene TRBV30; D is possibly TRBD2 (7 bases). Trimming took 1 base from V and 3 from J, leaving 13 bases between them. This CDR3 is built from 14 residues. Germline lookup yields CDR1 GTSNPN and CDR2 SVGIG (reference sequence). CDR3 residues: CAWSAGGTIYEQYF. Written as DNA, the CDR3 is TGTGCCTGGAGTGCGGGGGGCACTATCTACGAGCAGTACTTC.

The chain combines TRBV19 with TRBJ2-5; 8 nucleotides match TRBD1. The V segment lost 4 bases and the J segment 3 bases; nucleotides outside the gene matches: 4. Germline assignment: CDR1 LNHDA and CDR2 SQIVND (reference sequence). The CDR3 has 14 residues. CDR3 in amino acids: CASSTRGREETQYF. DNA of the CDR3: TGTGCCAGTAGTACCAGGGGGCGCGAAGAGACCCAGTACTTC.

The chain links TRBV10-3 to TRBJ2-1, with 7 positions matching TRBD2. The germline gives CDR1 ENHRY, CDR2 SYGVKD. CDR3 length: 14 residues. J was trimmed by 7 bases and V by 7 bases; bases with no gene match: 10. CDR3 in amino acids: CAINEAGPGNEQFF. In DNA form, the CDR3 reads TGTGCCATCAATGAAGCGGGGCCGGGGAATGAGCAGTTCTTC.

This chain connects TRBV5-6 to TRBJ1-5, with 7 bases lining up with TRBD1. The trim removed 4 bases at V and 3 bases at J, leaving 4 bases unmatched. The CDR3 has 14 amino acids. Germline assignment: CDR1 SGHDT and CDR2 YYEEEE. The CDR3 spells CASSATGNNQPQHF. CDR3 nucleotides: TGTGCCAGCAGCGCGACAGGGAACAATCAGCCCCAGCATTTT.

The V call is TRBV6-2 or TRBV6-3, the J call TRBJ1-5; 10 nucleotides match TRBD1. V was clipped by 5 bases and J by 10 bases; unmatched bases: 11. Germline CDR1 reads MNHEY; CDR2 reads SVGEGT. The length of the CDR3 is 15 residues. The CDR3 protein is CASSRAGTGVHPQHF. In nucleotides, the CDR3 is TGTGCCAGCAGTCGGGCCGGGACAGGGGTCCATCCCCAGCATTTT.

The chain has TRBV7-9 and TRBJ2-3; possible D gene TRBD1, 6 bases. V lost 4 bases and J lost 0, with 11 bases in between. The CDR3 sequence is 15 residues long. Germline V lookup: CDR1 SEHNR, CDR2 FQNEAQ (reference sequence). CDR3 loop: CASSSWTASTDTQYF. CDR3 bases: TGTGCCAGCAGCTCATGGACAGCTAGCACAGATACGCAGTATTTT.

The rearrangement joins TRBV6-1 to TRBJ2-1; 12 bases agree with TRBD2. V was clipped by 3 bases and J by 2 bases; unmatched bases: 8. CDR1 and CDR2 from the germline V gene are MNHNS and SASEGT. CDR3 size: 18 residues. CDR3 in DNA: TGTGCCAGCAGTGATCAACTAGCGGGGGGTCTGACCTACAATGAGCAGTTCTTC. This sequence encodes CASSDQLAGGLTYNEQFF.

The rearrangement links TRBV19 to TRBJ2-3, with D perhaps TRBD2 (6 bases). This CDR3 is built from 16 residues. Germline V lookup: CDR1 LNHDA, CDR2 SQIVND (reference sequence). Trimming removed 0 bases at V and 0 bases at J, with 10 bases between. DNA for the CDR3: TGTGCCAGTAGTATAGACGGGGGTTCTAGCACAGATACGCAGTATTTT. Translated, it gives CASSIDGGSSTDTQYF.